The rows below give T cell receptor beta chains drawn from one sample of a study of T-cell memory formation after mild COVID-19. In TCRdb, the 5' RACE reads were re-called with MiXCR into one record per CDR3 protein. The sample yields 250,000 to 300,000 distinct CDR3 sequences, 15% to 20% seen once. Specimen: PBMCs or a T cell subset sorted from them (not recorded which). Receptor source: a man between 18 and 29 years old who had mild COVID-19 (a few samples of this study predate the infection). Cell type and time point are not known. CDR3s include the opening cysteine and the closing phenylalanine or tryptophan. A D gene is named only where the DNA matches it firmly.

J gene: TRBJ1-1
V gene: TRBV6-5
D gene: .
CDR3 protein: CASSYATEAFF

J gene: TRBJ2-2
V gene: TRBV7-3
D gene: .
CDR3 protein: CASRSNRNTGELFF

J gene: TRBJ2-1
V gene: TRBV20-1
D gene: .
CDR3 protein: CSASPRSYNEQFF

J gene: TRBJ2-1
V gene: TRBV20-1
D gene: TRBD2
CDR3 protein: CSASVAGGYYNEQFF

J gene: TRBJ2-1
V gene: TRBV9
D gene: TRBD2
CDR3 protein: CASSLRGGQYNEQFF

J gene: TRBJ2-2
V gene: TRBV20-1
D gene: .
CDR3 protein: CSATLPRGTGELFF

J gene: TRBJ2-3
V gene: TRBV29-1
D gene: .
CDR3 protein: CSVEVSLTDTQYF

J gene: TRBJ1-2
V gene: TRBV6-2/TRBV6-3
D gene: .
CDR3 protein: CASSLGHPTGYTF

J gene: TRBJ1-2
V gene: TRBV19
D gene: TRBD1
CDR3 protein: CASSRGTVGYTF

J gene: TRBJ1-2
V gene: TRBV28
D gene: .
CDR3 protein: CASSFGPGSYGYTF

J gene: TRBJ2-3
V gene: TRBV5-1
D gene: .
CDR3 protein: CASSLDDPDTQYF

J gene: TRBJ2-7
V gene: TRBV6-2/TRBV6-3
D gene: .
CDR3 protein: CASSRTGYEQYF

J gene: TRBJ2-2
V gene: TRBV11-2
D gene: TRBD1
CDR3 protein: CASSFWDRGNTGELFF

J gene: TRBJ2-7
V gene: TRBV4-2
D gene: .
CDR3 protein: CASSQGVAESRYEQYF

J gene: TRBJ1-4
V gene: TRBV11-1
D gene: .
CDR3 protein: CASSLGLRGPNEKLFF

J gene: TRBJ2-5
V gene: TRBV10-3
D gene: .
CDR3 protein: CAISALDEETQYF

J gene: TRBJ1-1
V gene: TRBV4-1
D gene: .
CDR3 protein: CASRGITVNTEAFF

J gene: TRBJ2-7
V gene: TRBV7-9
D gene: .
CDR3 protein: CASSLSRVGEQYF

J gene: TRBJ2-7
V gene: TRBV7-2
D gene: TRBD2
CDR3 protein: CASSSPTSGAGGRYEQYF

J gene: TRBJ1-2
V gene: TRBV2
D gene: .
CDR3 protein: CASVEGANYGYTF

J gene: TRBJ1-1
V gene: TRBV5-1
D gene: .
CDR3 protein: CASSDTLNTEAFF

J gene: TRBJ2-6
V gene: TRBV20-1
D gene: TRBD1
CDR3 protein: CSAPRQGARAGANVLTF

J gene: TRBJ2-1
V gene: TRBV7-9
D gene: .
CDR3 protein: CASSSNPRGYNEQFF

J gene: TRBJ2-1
V gene: TRBV5-4
D gene: .
CDR3 protein: CATQPLLSYNEQFF

J gene: TRBJ1-4
V gene: TRBV18
D gene: TRBD1
CDR3 protein: CASSPPVGQGPNEKLFF

J gene: TRBJ1-2
V gene: TRBV7-2
D gene: .
CDR3 protein: CASSLAGFVGYGYTF

J gene: TRBJ2-7
V gene: TRBV11-2
D gene: TRBD1
CDR3 protein: CASSLGPTGEYEQYF

J gene: TRBJ2-7
V gene: TRBV4-1
D gene: .
CDR3 protein: CASSHFLRTASYEQYF

J gene: TRBJ2-3
V gene: TRBV20-1
D gene: .
CDR3 protein: CSARTHSTDTQYF

J gene: TRBJ2-7
V gene: TRBV7-2
D gene: .
CDR3 protein: CASRTDGEQYF

J gene: TRBJ1-1
V gene: TRBV29-1
D gene: .
CDR3 protein: CSVEDGAMRRTEAFF

J gene: TRBJ2-1
V gene: TRBV12-3/TRBV12-4
D gene: TRBD2
CDR3 protein: CASRDGGAIRNEQFF

J gene: TRBJ1-4
V gene: TRBV20-1
D gene: TRBD1
CDR3 protein: CSGRDSLNEKLFF

J gene: TRBJ1-2
V gene: TRBV6-6
D gene: .
CDR3 protein: CASTYEGGVTANGYTF

J gene: TRBJ1-5
V gene: TRBV12-3/TRBV12-4
D gene: .
CDR3 protein: CASSLPGAQPQHF

J gene: TRBJ2-7
V gene: TRBV6-1
D gene: .
CDR3 protein: CASSARQPYLSYEQYF

J gene: TRBJ2-5
V gene: TRBV29-1
D gene: TRBD2
CDR3 protein: CSVSGTSGGWETQYF

J gene: TRBJ1-1
V gene: TRBV11-3
D gene: TRBD1
CDR3 protein: CASSQNQQGKAFF

J gene: TRBJ2-3
V gene: TRBV7-9
D gene: .
CDR3 protein: CASAQGNTDTQYF

J gene: TRBJ1-5
V gene: TRBV20-1
D gene: .
CDR3 protein: CSASLARNQPQHF

J gene: TRBJ2-4
V gene: TRBV12-3/TRBV12-4
D gene: .
CDR3 protein: CASRDFSYSSGNIQYF

J gene: TRBJ2-2
V gene: TRBV6-5
D gene: .
CDR3 protein: CASSYALGLGELFF

J gene: TRBJ2-7
V gene: TRBV5-1
D gene: TRBD1
CDR3 protein: CASSGGQVYEQYF

J gene: TRBJ1-5
V gene: TRBV7-2
D gene: TRBD1
CDR3 protein: CASSSHRGEQPQHF

J gene: TRBJ2-3
V gene: TRBV7-2
D gene: .
CDR3 protein: CASSFQGGDTQYF

J gene: TRBJ2-1
V gene: TRBV7-2
D gene: .
CDR3 protein: CASSLGLPASEQFF

J gene: TRBJ1-6
V gene: TRBV9
D gene: .
CDR3 protein: CASSVGDGNSPLHF

J gene: TRBJ2-7
V gene: TRBV7-9
D gene: .
CDR3 protein: CASSTRSNEQYF

J gene: TRBJ1-6
V gene: TRBV9
D gene: .
CDR3 protein: CASSNDSPLHF

J gene: TRBJ1-4
V gene: TRBV27
D gene: TRBD1
CDR3 protein: CASSLGQANEKLFF

J gene: TRBJ2-7
V gene: TRBV6-6
D gene: .
CDR3 protein: CASSYLRSSYEQYF

J gene: TRBJ1-6
V gene: TRBV7-9
D gene: .
CDR3 protein: CASSLVRAALNSPLHF

J gene: TRBJ2-1
V gene: TRBV7-2
D gene: .
CDR3 protein: CASTESSYNEQFF